Listed here are 5 T cell receptor beta chains from one sample, sequenced in a study of T cell changes during pregnancy in multiple sclerosis. The assay was immunoSEQ multiplex PCR, and TCRdb's table has in-frame clones only and misses some. Here the sample spans under 50,000 clones, about 90% being singletons. The specimen comprised CD4+ T cells from peripheral blood mononuclear cells, sampled in the second trimester of pregnancy. These receptors were obtained from a female donor in good health, enrolled as a control in a pregnancy study.

This chain connects TRBV7-2 to TRBJ2-5, with 9 bases matching TRBD2. Per the germline V gene, CDR1 is SGHTA and CDR2 is FQGNSA. The J segment lost 9 bases and the V segment lost 3 bases, leaving 5 bases of the junction unmatched. This CDR3 is 13 amino acids long. The CDR3 DNA is TGTGCCAGCAGCTTCACGGCGGGGGGGGCCCAGTACTTC. Translating it yields CASSFTAGGAQYF.

To note about this clone: The junction shows a germline mismatch at one end, possibly a read error. V usage is TRBV7-7 and J usage is TRBJ2-3, with TRBD1 matching over 8 bases. This CDR3 is 14 amino acids long. Germline V gene data show CDR1 as SSHAT and CDR2 as FNYEAQ (reference sequence). Here the CDR3 reads CASSFGQGIDTQYF. The DNA of the CDR3 is TGTGCTAGCAGCTTCGGACAGGGCATAGATACGCAGTATTTT.

In this sample, this clone turned up once. V and J are TRBV6-1 and TRBJ2-3, with 8 bases lining up with TRBD2. J lost 5 bases, V lost 7 bases, and 5 bases had no gene match. The CDR3 covers 13 residues. Germline loops: CDR1 MNHNS, CDR2 SASEGT. In DNA, the CDR3 is TGTGCCAGCAAGGTAGCGGGACGAGATACGCAGTATTTT. This sequence encodes CASKVAGRDTQYF.

The V gene is TRBV30, the J gene TRBJ2-2; 8 nucleotides line up with TRBD1. The V and J ends lost 5 bases and 6 bases, in that order; junction bases with no gene match: 11. The CDR3 runs 15 residues. Per germline, CDR1 GTSNPN and CDR2 SVGIG (reference sequence). CDR3 nucleotides: TGTGCCTGGGACAGGGGAAATTATAAGGCCGGGGAGCTGTTTTTT. Its translation: CAWDRGNYKAGELFF.

The rearrangement uses TRBV2 and TRBJ2-3, with TRBD2 matching over 9 bases. Germline V gene lookup returns CDR1 SNHLY and CDR2 FYNNEI. CDR3 length: 15 residues. V was pared by 5 bases and J by 3 bases, with 6 bases of the junction left unmatched. CDR3 nucleotides: TGTGCCAGCAGTCTCGCGGGGGGGTCAACAGATACGCAGTATTTT. It encodes CASSLAGGSTDTQYF.